This TCR beta chain was retrieved from a study of shared clonotypes between healthy human individuals (dated by TCRdb to 2018 to 2021). Notes on the research overall: A couple of women and three men aged 18 to 49 years were included in the cohort. Blood TCR repertoires of a handful of healthy adults were deeply sequenced to estimate repertoire size and the extent of clonotype sharing between individuals. Each donor's leukapheresis produced roughly between about 0.8 and 8.9 billion PBMCs. Per donor, three plates each were used for CD4 naive and CD4 memory, two for CD8 naive, and one for CD8 memory. Different laboratories and diverse techniques were used to prepare libraries and sequence TCR repertoires, to increase sequencing depth and limit assay-specific biases. Findings and caveats that apply to the study as a whole: Sampling was restricted to blood, and TCR repertoires in tissues likely differ from the TCR repertoires found in blood. Higher generation probabilities were observed for clonotypes shared by all four sorted-subset donors than for non-shared clonotypes. Across four donors, approximately 5% of naive CD4, around 3.5% of naive CD8, about 2% of memory CD4, and approximately 0.4% of memory CD8 clonotypes were shared. Based on pairwise subsampling, the degree of clonotype sharing among donors was expected to be affected by sequencing depth. Estimated clonotype richness was generally larger for naive than for memory subsets. Even with the large sequencing depth, rarefaction of the sorted-subset datasets indicated that sequencing was incomplete. Because the study included only a small number of donors, the genetic and exposure-history diversity represented was limited.

The donors were healthy, HIV-negative adults who had no recently reported acute infections or vaccinations. All donors were Caucasian adults living in Nashville, Tennessee, USA. CD4+ T cells were enriched by magnetic negative selection, after which naive cells were positively selected on CD45RA and the negative fraction was taken as the memory subset. After blood collection by leukapheresis, PBMCs were isolated using Ficoll-Histopaque density gradient centrifugation and then cryopreserved in the vapor phase of liquid nitrogen. Analytical flow cytometry was used to check the purity and quantity of every magnetically sorted T cell population. Genomic DNA was isolated from each sorted fraction and quantified by UV absorbance on a Nanodrop 2000c. The germline V and J ends show losses of 7 bases and 5 bases respectively, and no gene match explains 9 bases of the junction. Based on the germline V gene (reference sequence), the CDR1 and CDR2 sequences are LNHNV and YYDKDF. Including the terminal cysteine and phenylalanine, the CDR3 comprises 14 residues. CDR3 DNA only is kept here, 42 bases in frame from base 1.

With regard to this clone: What this receptor recognizes is not known. Base qualities are missing; no much larger clone stands one base away.

TCR CDR3 regions were amplified from genomic DNA by multiplex PCR using the deep immunoSEQ assay. Extracted genomic DNA from each cell subset was distributed evenly across all wells of several immunoSEQ 96-well plates, and each plate was treated as a replicate. For sorted subsets, roughly 200 ng of genomic DNA, equivalent to 25,000 to 35,000 T cell genomes, went into each replicate PCR. The purified libraries were quantified using a Qubit 3.0 fluorometer, sized with a Bioanalyzer 2100, and then quantified again using the KAPA Library Quantification kit. Every immunoSEQ 96-well plate was sequenced on a dedicated single-read 150-cycle Illumina NextSeq 550 flow cell. The original pipeline was this. Because only junctional sequences without quality scores were contained in the immunoSEQ output, filtering matching that applied to full-length reads could not be performed. Sequences were annotated with PyIR, a Python wrapper for IgBLAST v1.9, and V/J genes and CDR3 were assigned using IMGT germline references. Reads were removed for weak V/J assignments (E-value above 1e-6), missing CDR3, stop codons, out-of-frame junctions, or ambiguous translated residues. A V3J clonotype was defined by an identical inferred V gene, J gene, and CDR3 amino acid sequence. To compute the percentage overlap between repertoires, the number of shared unique clonotypes was divided by the size of the smaller repertoire. RTK rarefaction, the Chao1 estimator, and Recon v2.1 estimates of unobserved clonotypes were used to assess repertoire richness. Generation probabilities were computed with OLGA for all TCRbeta clonotypes obtained by the gDNA method from four donors. Held by TCRdb, this immuneACCESS table contains in-frame sequences only and omits some clones. Under half of the omission traces to an unresolved V gene where checked; the cause of the rest is unknown. The D gene and trimming were derived from the DNA, and the V and J assignments and clone size from that table. The sample contains roughly 1 million clones, around 76% of them found a single time. The ten largest make up about 1.5% of the sample.

Sequencing was done on a sample of memory CD4+ T cells sorted from blood. What this sample's cell subset or site label stands for: CD45RA-negative fraction. This receptor was obtained from a man between 18 and 35 years old in good health. This chain is built from TRBV15 and TRBJ2-7; 9 bases in the middle match TRBD1. The CDR3: CATNKGDRVHEQYF. The DNA sequence follows: TGTGCCACCAACAAGGGGGACAGGGTACACGAGCAGTACTTC.